Below, one TCR beta chain is given with its context. This sample stems from a study of cytomegalovirus exposure and HLA in healthy donors. CDR1 is MNHEY, CDR2 SMNVEV, per germline (reference sequence). V lost 3 bases and J lost 11; bases outside the gene matches: 3. CDR3 length: 12 residues. Both 60 Vbeta primers and 13 Jbeta primers went into the PCR. Repertoires were generated with immunoSEQ multiplex PCR, while TCRdb's copy carries only in-frame clones and drops some. The profile shows 70,000 or so clones, just over 85% of them singletons. The genes are TRBV27 and TRBJ1-1, with 10 bases matching TRBD1. The origin of this receptor is a woman aged 30 to 39 in good health and CMV-seronegative. The sequenced sample was PBMCs. CDR3 DNA sequence: TGTGCCAGCAGTTTCAGGGGACAGGGGGCTTTCTTT. It codes for CASSFRGQGAFF.